The 5 T cell receptor beta chains presented below share a single source sample, sequenced in a study of cytomegalovirus exposure and HLA in healthy donors (dated by TCRdb to about 2017). Libraries were built with the immunoSEQ multiplex PCR assay. For the multiplex PCR, a mixture combining 60 forward primers for TCR Vbeta segments and 13 reverse primers for TCR Jbeta segments was used. In its TCRdb copy, this immuneACCESS table keeps in-frame sequences only and misses some clones. Where compared with another copy, unresolved V genes explain less than half of these, and the others have no known cause. This sample lists 200,000 to 250,000 clones; about 79% were detected once. The top ten constitute 1.5% to 2% of the sample. Material for sequencing was PBMCs. The receptors derive from a man between 18 and 29 years old in good health and CMV-seronegative.

This chain uses TRBV28 with TRBJ1-6, with a weak D call TRBD1 (6 bases). V was trimmed by 6 bases and J by 0 bases, leaving 18 bases between them. This CDR3 has 18 amino acids. Germline V gene sequence: CDR1 MDHEN, CDR2 SYDVKM. The CDR3 bases are TGTGCCAGCAGAGCCGACATTGGGGGCGGCTCCTATAATTCACCCCTCCACTTT. Its protein is CASRADIGGGSYNSPLHF.

The chain recombines TRBV28 with TRBJ2-3, with D uncertain. V was pared by 5 bases and J by 0 bases, with 3 bases between. The CDR3 loop spans 12 amino acids. Germline loops: CDR1 MDHEN, CDR2 SYDVKM. The DNA for the CDR3 is TGTGCCAGCAGTCCTAGCACAGATACGCAGTATTTT. Amino acid sequence: CASSPSTDTQYF.

With regard to this clone: Other DNA sequences in the sample encode the same CDR3. The chain links TRBV9 to TRBJ2-3, with a tentative D call TRBD2 (6 bases). CDR3 length: 14 residues. The V end lost 3 bases, the J end lost 1 base, and 9 bases lay between the germline ends. Per germline, CDR1 SGDLS and CDR2 YYNGEE. CDR3 region: CASSGSGRTDTQYF. In DNA form, the CDR3 reads TGTGCCAGCAGCGGTAGCGGACGCACAGATACGCAGTATTTT.

This chain links TRBV2 with TRBJ2-7; D might be TRBD1 (6 bases). CDR3 length: 14 residues. Germline values: CDR1 SNHLY, CDR2 FYNNEI. V gave up 5 bases and J gave up 0 bases, with 11 bases separating them. CDR3 sequence: CASSPDRSSYEQYF. The CDR3 DNA is TGTGCCAGCAGTCCCGACAGGAGCTCCTACGAGCAGTACTTC. Variable domain in full (rest from reference TRBV2 and TRBJ2-7): EPEVTQTPSHQVTQMGQEVILRCVPISNHLYFYWYRQILGQKVEFLVSFYNNEISEKSEIFDDQFSVERPDGSNFTLKIRSTKLEDSAMYFCASSPDRSSYEQYFGPGTRLTVT.

This chain uses TRBV7-3 with TRBJ2-5; no clear D gene. This CDR3 spans 13 amino acids. V was trimmed by 3 bases and J by 1 base, leaving 6 bases between them. Per germline, CDR1 SGHTA and CDR2 FQGTGA. CDR3 sequence reads: CASSFSVQETQYF. In DNA form, the CDR3 reads TGTGCCAGCAGCTTCAGCGTCCAAGAGACCCAGTACTTC.